The sequence of this TCR beta chain was determined in a study of blood T cell repertoires in COVID-19. CDR1 and CDR2 from the germline V gene are MDHEN and SYDVKM. The V end was cut by 7 bases, the J end by 0 bases, with 9 bases between. This CDR3 has 13 amino acids. Assay used: immunoSEQ multiplex PCR; TCRdb lists only in-frame clones, some missing. Here the sample spans around 170,000 clones, over 75% being singletons. The receptor's source is a woman aged 18-29 years who had recovered from COVID-19. Sequenced input: PBMCs or T cells enriched from blood (not recorded which). The chain has TRBV28 and TRBJ1-2; unclear D gene. Here the CDR3 reads CASNPGSNYGYTF. The CDR3 nucleotides read TGTGCCAGCAACCCCGGGTCTAACTATGGCTACACCTTC.